This T cell receptor beta chain stems from a study of CD8 T cells in ankylosing spondylitis. Study-level results: Clones linked to disease, bearing a CD8+ phenotype, were relatively rare in peripheral blood. Matched synovial fluid from ankylosing spondylitis patients was reported to be enriched for disease-linked clones. In synovial fluid and blood from reactive arthritis, some motif variants were previously reported. It appeared that ankylosing spondylitis blood was characterized by a TCR beta motif of several highly homologous variants.

The junction had 11 bases not matched to a gene; V was cut back by 3 bases and J by 2 bases. Germline V CDR1 and CDR2: MDHEN, SYDVKM. The CDR3 length is 17 residues. This clonotype was counted at least ten times. Its target is not known. TCRdb re-analysed the 5' RACE reads in MiXCR, keeping a single row per CDR3 protein. The data show under 300,000 distinct CDR3 sequences, roughly 10% seen once. The receptor's source is a male donor with ankylosing spondylitis or in good health (not recorded which). V is TRBV28 and J is TRBJ2-3; 7 positions agree with TRBD1. Sequencing used blood, either unsorted or a sorted T cell fraction (not recorded which). The CDR3 DNA reads TGTGCCAGCAGTTTTCGCGGACAGGAGATTAACACAGATACGCAGTATTTT. This sequence encodes CASSFRGQEINTDTQYF.